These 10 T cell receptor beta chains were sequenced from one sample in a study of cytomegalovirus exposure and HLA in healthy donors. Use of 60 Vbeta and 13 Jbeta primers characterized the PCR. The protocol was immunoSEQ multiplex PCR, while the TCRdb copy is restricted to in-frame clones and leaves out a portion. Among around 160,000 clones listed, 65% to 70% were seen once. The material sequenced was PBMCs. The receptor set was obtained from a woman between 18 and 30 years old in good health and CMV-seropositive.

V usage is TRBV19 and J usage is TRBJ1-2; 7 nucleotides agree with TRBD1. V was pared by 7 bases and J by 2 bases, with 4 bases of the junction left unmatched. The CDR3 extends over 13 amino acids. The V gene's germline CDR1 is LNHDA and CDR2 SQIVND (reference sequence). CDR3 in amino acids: CASTPGQNYGYTF. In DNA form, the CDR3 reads TGTGCCAGTACCCCGGGACAGAACTATGGCTACACCTTC.

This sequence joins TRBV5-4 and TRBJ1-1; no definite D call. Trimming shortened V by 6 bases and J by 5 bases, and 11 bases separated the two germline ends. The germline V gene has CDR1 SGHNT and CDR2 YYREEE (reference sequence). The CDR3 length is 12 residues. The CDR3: CASNDPGTEAFF. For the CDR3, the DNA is TGTGCCAGCAATGACCCCGGGACTGAAGCTTTCTTT. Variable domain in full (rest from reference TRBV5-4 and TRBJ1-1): ETGVTQSPTHLIKTRGQQVTLRCSSQSGHNTVSWYQQALGQGPQFIFQYYREEENGRGNFPPRFSGLQFPNYSSELNVNALELDDSALYLCASNDPGTEAFFGQGTRLTVV.

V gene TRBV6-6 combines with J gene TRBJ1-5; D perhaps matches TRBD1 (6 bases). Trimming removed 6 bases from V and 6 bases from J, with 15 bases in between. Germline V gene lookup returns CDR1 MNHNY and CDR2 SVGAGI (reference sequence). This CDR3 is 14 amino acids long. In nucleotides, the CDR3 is TGTGCCAGCAGAGATCAGGGGAGGGGTCAGCCCCAGCATTTT. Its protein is CASRDQGRGQPQHF.

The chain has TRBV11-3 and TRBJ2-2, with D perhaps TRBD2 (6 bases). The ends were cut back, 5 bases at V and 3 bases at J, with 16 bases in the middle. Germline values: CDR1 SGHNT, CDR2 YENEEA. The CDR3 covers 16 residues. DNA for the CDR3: TGTGCCAGCAGCCTCCGTAGAGGGAGGTACACCGGGGAGCTGTTTTTT. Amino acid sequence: CASSLRRGRYTGELFF.

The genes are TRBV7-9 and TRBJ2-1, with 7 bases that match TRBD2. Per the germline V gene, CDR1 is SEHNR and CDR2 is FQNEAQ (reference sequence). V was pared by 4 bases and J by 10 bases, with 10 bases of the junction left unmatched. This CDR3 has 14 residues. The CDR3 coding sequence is TGTGCCAGCAGCTCAAGCGGGGTTACGAACGAGCAGTTCTTC. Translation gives CASSSSGVTNEQFF.

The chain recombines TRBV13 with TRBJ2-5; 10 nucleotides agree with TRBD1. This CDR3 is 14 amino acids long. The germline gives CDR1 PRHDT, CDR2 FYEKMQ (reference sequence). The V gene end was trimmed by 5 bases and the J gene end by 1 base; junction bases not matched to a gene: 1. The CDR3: CASSRTGGQETQYF. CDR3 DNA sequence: TGTGCCAGCAGCCGGACAGGGGGCCAAGAGACCCAGTACTTC.

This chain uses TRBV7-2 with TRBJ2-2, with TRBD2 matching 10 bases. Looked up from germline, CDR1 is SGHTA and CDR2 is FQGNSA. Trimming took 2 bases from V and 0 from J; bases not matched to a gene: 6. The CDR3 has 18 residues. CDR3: CASSLWFLAGANTGELFF. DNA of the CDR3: TGTGCCAGCAGCTTATGGTTCCTAGCGGGAGCGAACACCGGGGAGCTGTTTTTT.

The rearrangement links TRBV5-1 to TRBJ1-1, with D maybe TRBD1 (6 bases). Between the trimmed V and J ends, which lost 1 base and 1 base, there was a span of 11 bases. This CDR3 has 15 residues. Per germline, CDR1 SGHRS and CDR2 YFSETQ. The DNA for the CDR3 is TGCGCCAGCAGCTTGTTACAGGGTCGGAACACTGAAGCTTTCTTT. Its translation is CASSLLQGRNTEAFF.

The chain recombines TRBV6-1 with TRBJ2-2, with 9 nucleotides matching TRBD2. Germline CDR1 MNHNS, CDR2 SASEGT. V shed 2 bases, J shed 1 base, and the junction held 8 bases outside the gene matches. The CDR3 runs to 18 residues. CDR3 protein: CASSEKGSGGLNTGELFF. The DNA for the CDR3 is TGTGCCAGCAGTGAAAAGGGTAGCGGGGGCCTGAACACCGGGGAGCTGTTTTTT.

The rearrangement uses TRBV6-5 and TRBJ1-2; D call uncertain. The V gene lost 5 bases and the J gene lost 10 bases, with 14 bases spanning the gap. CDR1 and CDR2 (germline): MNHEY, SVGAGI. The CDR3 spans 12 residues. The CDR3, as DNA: TGTGCCAGCAGTCCGCCGGGGAGATTCTACACCTTC. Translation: CASSPPGRFYTF.